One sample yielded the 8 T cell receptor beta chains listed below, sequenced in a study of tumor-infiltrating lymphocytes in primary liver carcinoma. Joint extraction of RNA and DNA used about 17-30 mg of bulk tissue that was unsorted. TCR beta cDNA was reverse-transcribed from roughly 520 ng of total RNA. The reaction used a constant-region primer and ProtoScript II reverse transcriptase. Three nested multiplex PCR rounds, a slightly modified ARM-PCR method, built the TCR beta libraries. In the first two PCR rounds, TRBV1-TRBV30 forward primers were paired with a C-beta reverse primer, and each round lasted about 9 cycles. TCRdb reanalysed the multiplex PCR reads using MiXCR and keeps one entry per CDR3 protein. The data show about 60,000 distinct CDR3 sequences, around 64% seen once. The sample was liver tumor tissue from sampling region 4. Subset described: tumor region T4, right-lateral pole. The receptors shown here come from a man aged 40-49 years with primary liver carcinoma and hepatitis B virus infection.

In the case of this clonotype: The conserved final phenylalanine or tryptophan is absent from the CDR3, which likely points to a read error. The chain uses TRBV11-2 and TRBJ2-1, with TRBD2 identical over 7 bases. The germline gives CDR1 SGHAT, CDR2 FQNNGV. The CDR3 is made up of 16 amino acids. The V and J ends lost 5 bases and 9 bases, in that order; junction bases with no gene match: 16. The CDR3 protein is CASSPFSSGKDGEQFL. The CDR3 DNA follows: TGTGCCAGCAGCCCTTTCTCCAGCGGGAAGGATGGTGAGCAGTTCTTG.

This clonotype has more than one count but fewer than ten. Written as DNA, the CDR3 is TGTGCCAGCAGTTCCACTAGCGGGAGGACGTACTACGAGCAGTACTTC. Its protein product is CASSSTSGRTYYEQYF. The V gene is TRBV28, the J gene TRBJ2-7, with TRBD2 matching 12 bases. Unmatched junction bases numbered 7, after V lost 4 bases and J lost 3 bases. The CDR3 has 16 amino acids. Germline lookup yields CDR1 MDHEN and CDR2 SYDVKM.

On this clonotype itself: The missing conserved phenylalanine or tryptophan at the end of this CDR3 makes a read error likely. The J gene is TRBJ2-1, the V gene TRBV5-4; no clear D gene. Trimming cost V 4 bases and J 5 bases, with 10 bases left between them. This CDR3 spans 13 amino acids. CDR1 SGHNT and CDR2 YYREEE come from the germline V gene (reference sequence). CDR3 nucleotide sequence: TGTGCCAGCAGCCTCAGTCCCAACAATGAGCAGTTCTCC. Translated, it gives CASSLSPNNEQFS.

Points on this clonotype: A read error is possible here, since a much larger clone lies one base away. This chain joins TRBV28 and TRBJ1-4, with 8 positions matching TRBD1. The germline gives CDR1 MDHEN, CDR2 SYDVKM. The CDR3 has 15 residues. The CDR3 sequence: CASGSQGAANGKLFF. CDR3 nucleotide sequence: TGTGCCAGCGGAAGTCAGGGGGCGGCTAATGGAAAACTGTTTTTT.

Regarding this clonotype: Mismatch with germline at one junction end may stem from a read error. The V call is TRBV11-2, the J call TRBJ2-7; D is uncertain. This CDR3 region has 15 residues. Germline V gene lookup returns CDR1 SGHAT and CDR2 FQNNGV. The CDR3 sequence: CASSIESRISGEQYF. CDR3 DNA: TGTGCCAGCAGCATAGAGTCCCGGATCTCTGGCGAACAGTACTTC.

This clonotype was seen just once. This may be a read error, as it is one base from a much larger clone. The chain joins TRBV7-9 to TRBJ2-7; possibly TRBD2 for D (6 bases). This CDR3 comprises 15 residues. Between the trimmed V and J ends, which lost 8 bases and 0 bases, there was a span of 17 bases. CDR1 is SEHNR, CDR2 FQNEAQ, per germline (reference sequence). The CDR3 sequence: CASGSTKRVSYEQYF. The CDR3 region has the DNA TGTGCCAGCGGCTCGACAAAGCGGGTCTCCTACGAGCAGTACTTC.

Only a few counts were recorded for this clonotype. This CDR3 is CASSLTAFDTGTFF. The CDR3 bases are TGTGCCAGCAGTTTAACGGCCTTCGACACTGGAACTTTCTTT. V and J are TRBV11-2 and TRBJ1-1; no reliable D call. CDR1 is SGHAT and CDR2 is FQNNGV in the germline V gene. Trimming pared 6 bases from V and 12 bases from J, leaving 23 bases between. The CDR3 contains 14 residues.

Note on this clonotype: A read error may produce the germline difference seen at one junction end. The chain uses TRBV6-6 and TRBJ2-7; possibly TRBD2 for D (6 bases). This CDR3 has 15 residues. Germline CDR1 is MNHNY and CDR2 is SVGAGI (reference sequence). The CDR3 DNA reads TGTGCAAGCAGTTACCCCGAAGTGGGAGGAGACGAGCAGTACTTC. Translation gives CASSYPEVGGDEQYF.